The TCR beta chain described here comes from a study of T-cell reconstitution after alpha-beta-depleted transplantation in children. Study-wide points: About two months after transplant, alpha-beta T cells reportedly came from several hundred expanded graft clones. Counts and diversity of T cells one year after transplant came mostly from newly produced T cells.

The TCRbeta library was prepared with unique molecular identifiers. TCRdb re-called the PCR reads through MiXCR, storing one row per CDR3 protein. This sample yields 600,000 to 700,000 distinct CDR3 sequences, of which around 14% are seen a single time; roughly 0.77% belongs to the top ten. Germline CDR1 and CDR2: MGHRA and YSYEKL. The length of the CDR3 is 15 residues. Trimming cost V 0 bases and J 4 bases; bases outside gene matches: 6. This clonotype appeared a few times. Antigen unknown. This receptor was identified in a girl aged 2-15 years with congenital amegakaryocytic thrombocytopenia, due to receive a stem cell transplant. The chain combines TRBV4-1 with TRBJ2-7; 7 bases match TRBD2. The material sequenced was PBMCs, taken before TCRalphabeta/CD19-depleted stem cell transplant. This CDR3 is CASSQDSSGRYEQYF. In nucleotides, the CDR3 is TGCGCCAGCAGCCAAGACTCTAGCGGAAGGTACGAGCAGTACTTC.